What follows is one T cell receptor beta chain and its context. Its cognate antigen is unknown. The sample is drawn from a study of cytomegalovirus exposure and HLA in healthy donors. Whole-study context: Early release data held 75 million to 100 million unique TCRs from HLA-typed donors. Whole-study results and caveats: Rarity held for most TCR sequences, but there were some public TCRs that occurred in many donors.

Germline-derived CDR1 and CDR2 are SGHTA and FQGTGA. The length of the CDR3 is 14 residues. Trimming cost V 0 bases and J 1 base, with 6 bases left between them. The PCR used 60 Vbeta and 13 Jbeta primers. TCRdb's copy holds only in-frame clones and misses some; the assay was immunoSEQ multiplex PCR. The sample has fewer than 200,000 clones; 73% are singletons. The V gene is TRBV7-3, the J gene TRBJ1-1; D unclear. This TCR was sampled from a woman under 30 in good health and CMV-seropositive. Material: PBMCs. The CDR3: CASSLTAENTEAFF. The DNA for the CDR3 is TGTGCCAGCAGCTTAACCGCAGAGAACACTGAAGCTTTCTTT. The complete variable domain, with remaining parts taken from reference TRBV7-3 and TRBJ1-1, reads GAGVSQTPSNKVTEKGKYVELRCDPISGHTALYWYRQSLGQGPEFLIYFQGTGAADDSGLPNDRFFAVRPEGSVSTLKIQRTERGDSAVYLCASSLTAENTEAFFGQGTRLTVV.